These 2 T cell receptor beta chains share one sample of origin, sequenced in a study of shared clonotypes between healthy human individuals. Clones were read by immunoSEQ multiplex PCR, and TCRdb kept only the in-frame ones, dropping some. The sample lists millions of clones, more than 85% occurring once. Sequencing was performed on naive CD4+ T cells from PBMCs. Subset noted: CD45RA+ positively selected. These receptors all come from a man aged 18 to 29 in good health. Some clones in this sample may be carry-over from other donors' samples.

The chain recombines TRBV9 with TRBJ1-3, with TRBD1 matching 7 bases. Germline V CDR1 and CDR2: SGDLS, YYNGEE. V lost 3 bases, J lost 0 bases, and 3 bases stayed unmatched. The CDR3 sequence is 15 residues long. The CDR3 region is CASSARDSSGNTIYF. The CDR3 DNA sequence: TGTGCCAGCAGCGCCCGGGACAGCTCTGGAAACACCATATATTTT.

The chain couples TRBV19 to TRBJ1-5; 9 bases align to TRBD1. The CDR3 sequence is 15 residues long. Looked up from germline, CDR1 is LNHDA and CDR2 is SQIVND (reference sequence). Trimming cost V 6 bases and J 0 bases; bases outside gene matches: 3. The CDR3 loop reads CASRPQGASNQPQHF. DNA of the CDR3: TGTGCCAGTAGACCACAGGGGGCTAGCAATCAGCCCCAGCATTTT. The full variable domain, completed using reference TRBV19 and TRBJ1-5, is DGGITQSPKYLFRKEGQNVTLSCEQNLNHDAMYWYRQDPGQGLRLIYYSQIVNDFQKGDIAEGYSVSREKKESFPLTVTSAQKNPTAFYLCASRPQGASNQPQHFGDGTRLSIL.